This TCR beta chain was identified during a study of CD8+ T cells in alopecia areata. The CDR3 sequence is 12 residues long. Germline CDR1 and CDR2: SGHTA and FQGNSA. The V end was cut by 3 bases, the J end by 3 bases, with 5 bases between. cDNA serving as the sequencing template came from extracted, reverse transcribed RNA. The data were produced by immunoSEQ multiplex PCR, yet TCRdb's version contains in-frame clones alone and is incomplete. The sample includes some 120,000 clones, 45% to 65% of them seen just once. The sample was CD4+ T cells sorted from blood, taken at week 0. This chain links TRBV7-2 with TRBJ2-5, with D hard to call. This TCR came from a human donor with alopecia areata. Here the CDR3 DNA reads TGTGCCAGCAGCTTCTCGGAAGAGACCCAGTACTTC. It yields the protein CASSFSEETQYF. The variable domain in full, with the rest retrieved from reference TRBV7-2 and TRBJ2-5, is GAGVSQSPSNKVTEKGKDVELRCDPISGHTALYWYRQSLGQGLEFLIYFQGNSAPDKSGLPSDRFSAERTGGSVSTLTIQRTQQEDSAVYLCASSFSEETQYFGPGTRLLVL.